This T cell receptor (beta chain) was identified in a study of blood T cell repertoires in COVID-19. Study as a whole: Samples representing acute and convalescent COVID-19 were sourced from the United States, Italy and Spain.

Authors' methods: Reference gene primer amplification yielded estimated nucleated cell counts. The table came from immunoSEQ multiplex PCR; TCRdb's copy has only in-frame clones and leaves some out. V and J calls and clone size come straight from that table; D and trimming were deduced from the DNA. The sample contains 230,000 or so clones, roughly 80% of which appear only once. The CDR3 contains 13 residues. The germline gives CDR1 MNHNS, CDR2 SASEGT. Trimming cost V 2 bases and J 5 bases, with 10 bases left between them. Everyone who took part was roughly 18 to 90 years old, and they came from about 25 US areas. The recovered donors of Cohort 3 showed two negative PCRs, clearance, or symptom resolution.

Material for sequencing was PBMCs or T cells enriched from blood (not recorded which). This rearrangement joins TRBV6-1 to TRBJ2-7; D is unresolved. This TCR came from a man aged 45-65 years who had recovered from COVID-19. In DNA, the CDR3 is TGTGCCAGCAGTGAATGGGCCCCGGACGAGCAGTACTTC. Protein sequence: CASSEWAPDEQYF.